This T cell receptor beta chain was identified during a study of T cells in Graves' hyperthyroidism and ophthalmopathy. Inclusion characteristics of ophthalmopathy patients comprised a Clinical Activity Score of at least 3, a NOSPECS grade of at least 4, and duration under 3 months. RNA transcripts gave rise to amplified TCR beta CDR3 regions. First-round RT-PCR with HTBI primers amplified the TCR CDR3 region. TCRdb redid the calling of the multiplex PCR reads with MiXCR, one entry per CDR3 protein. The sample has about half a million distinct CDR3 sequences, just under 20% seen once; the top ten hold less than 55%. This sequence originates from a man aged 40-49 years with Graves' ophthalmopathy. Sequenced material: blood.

The CDR3 is CASSPPSQGDNSPLHF. In DNA, the CDR3 is TGTGCCAGCAGCCCTCCATCACAGGGGGACAATTCACCCCTCCACTTT. The V and J genes are TRBV7-9 and TRBJ1-6, with TRBD1 identical over 8 bases. V was clipped by 5 bases and J by 7 bases; unmatched bases: 10. The germline V gene encodes CDR1 SEHNR and CDR2 FQNEAQ (reference sequence). This CDR3 contains 16 residues.